The 5 T cell receptor beta chains below come from one sample, sequenced in a study of control samples from healthy donors and cancer patients. Here immunoSEQ multiplex PCR was the method, and the copy in TCRdb shows in-frame clones only, minus some. This sample carries about 100,000 clones, 85% to 90% of them seen once, and the ten largest clones take roughly 13%. Sequenced sample: blood. These receptors originate from a man aged 25-45 years in good health.

The rearrangement links TRBV5-1 to TRBJ1-5, with D maybe TRBD1 (6 bases). The CDR3 runs 14 residues. Per germline, CDR1 SGHRS and CDR2 YFSETQ. The V end was cut by 5 bases, the J end by 3 bases, with 12 bases between. CDR3 DNA: TGCGCCAGCAGTACAGGGCGCCCCAATCAGCCCCAGCATTTT. This translates into CASSTGRPNQPQHF.

The chain carries TRBV5-4 and TRBJ2-7, with 8 bases identical to TRBD1. The CDR3 totals 14 residues. The germline V gene encodes CDR1 SGHNT and CDR2 YYREEE (reference sequence). V was pared by 3 bases and J by 3 bases, with 5 bases of the junction left unmatched. The CDR3, as DNA: TGTGCCAGCAGCTCGCCGGGACAGGACTACGAGCAGTACTTC. Its protein product is CASSSPGQDYEQYF.

This chain connects TRBV27 to TRBJ1-4; D not resolved. Trimming pared 2 bases from V and 8 bases from J, leaving 6 bases between. The V gene's germline CDR1 is MNHEY and CDR2 SMNVEV (reference sequence). The CDR3 covers 12 residues. CDR3 bases: TGTGCCAGCAGTTTAAGTGGGGAAAAACTGTTTTTT. Translation gives CASSLSGEKLFF.

This chain connects TRBV3-1 (or the pseudogene TRBV3-2) to TRBJ1-3; D ambiguous. The CDR3 extends over 15 amino acids. V dropped 2 bases and J dropped 2 bases, with 10 bases sitting between them. The germline CDR1 and CDR2 sequences are LGHDT and YNNKEL (reference sequence). The CDR3 DNA reads as TGTGCCAGCAGCCAAAGTTCTTCAGCTGGAAACACCATATATTTT. Protein: CASSQSSSAGNTIYF.

The chain has TRBV5-4 and TRBJ2-7; 7 bases line up with TRBD1. J gave up 1 base and V 2 bases, and 3 bases lay outside the gene matches. The CDR3 runs to 14 residues. The germline CDR1 and CDR2 sequences are SGHNT and YYREEE (reference sequence). DNA for the CDR3: TGTGCCAGCAGCTTTGCAGGGGGTTCCTACGAGCAGTACTTC. Translation: CASSFAGGSYEQYF.